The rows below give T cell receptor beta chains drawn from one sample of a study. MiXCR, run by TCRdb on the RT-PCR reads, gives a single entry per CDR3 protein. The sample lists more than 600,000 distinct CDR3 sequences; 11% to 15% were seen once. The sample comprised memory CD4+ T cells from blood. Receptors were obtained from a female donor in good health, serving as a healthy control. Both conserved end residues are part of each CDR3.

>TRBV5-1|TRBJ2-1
CASSLAVATSGSSYNEQFF
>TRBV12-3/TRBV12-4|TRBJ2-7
CASSLRGPAEQYF
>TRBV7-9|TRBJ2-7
CASSLGQGPIDEQYF
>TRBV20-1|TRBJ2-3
CSAPAGALGTDTQYF
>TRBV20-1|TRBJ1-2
CSARGTGGGGYTF
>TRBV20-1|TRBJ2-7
CSATGTTNYEQYF
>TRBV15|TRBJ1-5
CATSPMGGQPQHF
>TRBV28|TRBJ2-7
CASSQTVYEQYF
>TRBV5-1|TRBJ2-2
CASSGGQGAGELFF
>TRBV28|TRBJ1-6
CASSSSSGGYNSPLHF
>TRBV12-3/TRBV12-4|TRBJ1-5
CASSWNTGDQPQHF
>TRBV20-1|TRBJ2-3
CSAIRGGADTQYF
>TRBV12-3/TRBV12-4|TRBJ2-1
CASSFYRADNEQFF
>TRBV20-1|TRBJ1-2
CSYWDRISEGYTF
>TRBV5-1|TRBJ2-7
CASSLETPGYEQYF
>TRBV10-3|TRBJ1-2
CAISGQGGNYTF
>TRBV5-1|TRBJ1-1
CASSHGQVGYTEAFF
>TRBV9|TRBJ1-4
CASSVGGGTTNEKLFF
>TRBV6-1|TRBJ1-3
CASSEVYFSGNTIYF
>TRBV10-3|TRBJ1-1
CAIRGQGREAFF
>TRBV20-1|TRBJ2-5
CSAPLRETQYF
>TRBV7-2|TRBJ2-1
CASSPARSLHEQFF
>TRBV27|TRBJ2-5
CASSSRPRNHQETQYF
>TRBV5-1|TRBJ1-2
CASSLQTGTDTSYGYTF
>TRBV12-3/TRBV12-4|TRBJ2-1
CASAPPIAGSHKQFF
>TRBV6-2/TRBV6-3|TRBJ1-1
CASILSTGRAFF